One and the same sample provided the 13 T cell receptor beta chains below, sequenced in a study of T cells in Graves' hyperthyroidism and ophthalmopathy. The investigators amplified TCR beta CDR3 regions from RNA transcripts. Using the HTBI primer set, a first-round RT-PCR was run on the TCR CDR3. One entry per CDR3 protein results from TCRdb running MiXCR on the multiplex PCR reads. This table holds roughly 500,000 distinct CDR3 sequences, 35% to 55% found once. Sequencing was done on a sample of peripheral blood or thyroid tissue (not recorded which). The source is an adult woman with Graves' disease, either hyperthyroidism or ophthalmopathy (not recorded which).

Ten or more counts support this clonotype. The V and J genes are TRBV7-2 and TRBJ1-1; no definite D call. This CDR3 contains 14 residues. The V gene lost 3 bases and the J gene lost 3 bases, with 11 bases spanning the gap. Germline V gives CDR1 SGHTA, CDR2 FQGNSA. The CDR3 loop reads CASSLFDPDTEAFF. CDR3 nucleotide sequence: TGTGCCAGCAGCTTGTTTGATCCGGACACTGAAGCTTTCTTT.

The genes are TRBV19 and TRBJ1-2; a possible D gene is TRBD1 (6 bases). The V and J ends lost 7 bases and 2 bases respectively, with 11 bases between them. CDR3 length: 13 amino acids. Germline loops: CDR1 LNHDA, CDR2 SQIVND (reference sequence). DNA of the CDR3: TGTGCCAGTACCGGACAGCCCAACTATGGCTACACCTTC. Protein: CASTGQPNYGYTF.

This clonotype was counted at least ten times. V gene TRBV5-1 combines with J gene TRBJ1-2; D uncertain. Trimming took 0 bases from V and 8 from J, leaving 11 bases between them. The CDR3 is 13 residues long. Germline lookup yields CDR1 SGHRS and CDR2 YFSETQ. This CDR3 is CASSLAGVGGYTF. As DNA, the CDR3 is TGCGCCAGCAGCTTGGCCGGGGTCGGCGGCTACACCTTC.

This clonotype occurred many times. The chain joins TRBV5-1 to TRBJ1-1; D remains ambiguous. V lost 0 bases to trimming and J lost 4 bases, with 10 bases between them. Germline CDR1 reads SGHRS; CDR2 reads YFSETQ. The CDR3 covers 14 residues. For the CDR3, the DNA is TGCGCCAGCAGCTTGGCCGTAGGCGGCACTGAAGCTTTCTTT. This codes for CASSLAVGGTEAFF. The full variable domain, rest sourced from reference TRBV5-1 and TRBJ1-1, is KAGVTQTPRYLIKTRGQQVTLSCSPISGHRSVSWYQQTPGQGLQFLFEYFSETQRNKGNFPGRFSGRQFSNSRSEMNVSTLELGDSALYLCASSLAVGGTEAFFGQGTRLTVV.

The chain carries TRBV27 and TRBJ2-7; 8 bases align to TRBD2. V dropped 5 bases and J dropped 9; count of bases not matched to a gene: 9. The CDR3 is made up of 13 amino acids. CDR1 is MNHEY, CDR2 SMNVEV, per germline (reference sequence). The CDR3 nucleotides read TGTGCCAGCAGTCCTCAGCTGGCGGGGGGGCAGTACTTC. Translated: CASSPQLAGGQYF.

This clonotype was recorded many times. V and J are TRBV7-9 and TRBJ1-2; D might be TRBD1 (5 bases). This CDR3 has 17 amino acids. Germline V lookup: CDR1 SEHNR, CDR2 FQNEAQ (reference sequence). Trimming cost V 5 bases and J 2 bases, with 21 bases left between them. CDR3 sequence: CASSPAPLRQRNYGYTF. The CDR3 DNA sequence: TGTGCCAGCAGCCCGGCCCCCTTAAGACAGAGAAACTATGGCTACACCTTC.

This clonotype was picked up a small number of times. V gene TRBV7-2 combines with J gene TRBJ1-2; D is uncertain. Germline CDR1 reads SGHTA; CDR2 reads FQGNSA. V lost 5 bases and J 4 bases, leaving 14 bases between the germline ends. CDR3 size: 14 residues. The CDR3 spells CASSASGNSYGYTF. As DNA, the CDR3 is TGTGCCAGCAGCGCCTCCGGGAACTCCTATGGCTACACCTTC.

The gene calls are TRBV5-5 and TRBJ2-5; D not certain. Deletions cut 2 bases from V and 4 bases from J, with 6 bases between. This CDR3 comprises 12 residues. Germline V gives CDR1 SGHKS, CDR2 YYEKEE (reference sequence). CDR3 nucleotides: TGTGCCAGCAGCTTTTTGCGAGAGACCCAGTACTTC. Its protein product is CASSFLRETQYF.

At least ten counts were recorded for this clonotype. The rearrangement joins TRBV5-4 to TRBJ2-7, with TRBD1 matching 11 bases. CDR3 length: 14 residues. V was pared by 5 bases and J by 4 bases, with 5 bases of the junction left unmatched. The germline gives CDR1 SGHNT, CDR2 YYREEE (reference sequence). The CDR3 sequence: CASRPGQGVYEQYF. In nucleotides, the CDR3 is TGTGCCAGCAGACCGGGACAGGGGGTTTACGAGCAGTACTTC.

This clonotype was seen repeatedly, ten times or more. The chain joins TRBV5-1 to TRBJ2-2; TRBD2 might be the D (6 bases). CDR3 length: 16 residues. Trimming left V 4 bases short and J 1 base short, with 14 bases between. The germline gives CDR1 SGHRS, CDR2 YFSETQ. The CDR3, as DNA: TGCGCCAGCAGCCCTAGCGCGACCCAGAACACCGGGGAGCTGTTTTTT. It codes for CASSPSATQNTGELFF.

At least ten counts were recorded for this clonotype. The J gene is TRBJ2-2, the V gene TRBV4-1, with D perhaps matching TRBD2 (6 bases). The CDR3 is 18 residues long. Germline V gene lookup returns CDR1 MGHRA and CDR2 YSYEKL. The V end lost 0 bases, the J end lost 2 bases, and 16 bases lay between the germline ends. This CDR3 is CASSQDGTALTNTGELFF. CDR3 DNA: TGCGCCAGCAGCCAAGATGGGACTGCACTTACCAACACCGGGGAGCTGTTTTTT.

The chain is built from TRBV7-8 and TRBJ2-7; no clear D. Per the germline V gene, CDR1 is SGHVS and CDR2 is FQNEAQ. This CDR3 region has 20 residues. Trimming cost V 1 base and J 6 bases, with 31 bases left between them. The CDR3 DNA is TGTGCCAGCAGCTTAGTATGGGGTGGCGACGGCCAGCCCGTGAGAGGCGAGCAGTACTTC. Translation gives CASSLVWGGDGQPVRGEQYF. The full variable domain, with the rest looked up from reference TRBV7-8 and TRBJ2-7, is GAGVSQSPRYKVAKRGQDVALRCDPISGHVSLFWYQQALGQGPEFLTYFQNEAQLDKSGLPSDRFFAERPEGSVSTLKIQRTQQEDSAVYLCASSLVWGGDGQPVRGEQYFGPGTRLTVT.

Ten or more counts support this clonotype. The chain recombines TRBV7-6 with TRBJ2-5; 8 nucleotides agree with TRBD2. After removal of 3 bases from V and 4 bases from J, the junction contained 7 bases not matched to a gene. Per germline, CDR1 SGHVS and CDR2 FNYEAQ. CDR3 length: 15 amino acids. The DNA of the CDR3 is TGTGCCAGCAGCTTTTCAGCGGGAGTGACAGAGACCCAGTACTTC. This codes for CASSFSAGVTETQYF.